Reported below is one T cell receptor (beta chain). This entry belongs to a study of control samples from healthy donors and cancer patients. With V trimmed by 10 bases and J by 8 bases, 7 bases remained unmatched. Germline-derived CDR1 and CDR2 are MNHEY and SVGAGI. The CDR3 consists of 13 residues. Generated by immunoSEQ multiplex PCR, the TCRdb table keeps only in-frame clones and is missing some. Of roughly 120,000 clones detected, 88% appear once; the ten largest clones hold about 2.1%. What was sequenced was blood. The chain couples TRBV6-5 to TRBJ2-2; 10 bases are shared with TRBD1. The receptor was derived from a woman aged 70-85 years in good health. CDR3 amino acids: CATWDRGVGELFF. CDR3 DNA: TGTGCCACCTGGGACAGGGGCGTTGGGGAGCTGTTTTTT.